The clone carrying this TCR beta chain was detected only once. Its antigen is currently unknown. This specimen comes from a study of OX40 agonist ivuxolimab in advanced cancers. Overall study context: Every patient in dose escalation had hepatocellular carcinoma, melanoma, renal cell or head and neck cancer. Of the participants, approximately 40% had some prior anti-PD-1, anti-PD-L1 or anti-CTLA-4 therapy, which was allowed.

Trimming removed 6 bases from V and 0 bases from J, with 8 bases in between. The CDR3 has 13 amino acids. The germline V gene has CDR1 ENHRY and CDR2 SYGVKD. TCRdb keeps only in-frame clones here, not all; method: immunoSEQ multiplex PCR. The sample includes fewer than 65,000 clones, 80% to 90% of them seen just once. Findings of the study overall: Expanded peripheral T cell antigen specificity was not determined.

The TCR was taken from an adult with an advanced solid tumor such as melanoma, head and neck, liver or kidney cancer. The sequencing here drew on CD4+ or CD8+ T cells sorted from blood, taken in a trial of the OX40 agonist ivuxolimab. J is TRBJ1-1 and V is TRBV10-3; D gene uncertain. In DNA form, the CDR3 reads TGTGCCATCAGGGGCAGGTTGAACACTGAAGCTTTCTTT. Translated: CAIRGRLNTEAFF.